This T cell receptor beta chain was retrieved from a study of T cell responses to AZD1222 COVID-19 vaccine. For the study at large: Whether given at about 4 or about 12 weeks, second doses were pooled. Study-wide points: Seropositive status at baseline applied to only 5 or 6 AZD1222 recipients. Vaccine-associated CD4 TCRs ranged over spike, dominating at 160-218 and 743-854.

Details on this clone: Its antigen is not known.

The CDR3 covers 12 residues. Trimming shortened V by 2 bases and J by 8 bases, and 7 bases separated the two germline ends. In germline, CDR1 is SGHNT, CDR2 YENEEA. TCRdb's table, derived via immunoSEQ multiplex PCR, lists solely in-frame clones and lacks some. The data contain some 140,000 clones, 70% to 90% of them singletons. The specimen comprised peripheral blood, sampled on day 0 of AZD1222 vaccination. The chain links TRBV11-3 to TRBJ2-1; possible D gene TRBD2, 5 bases. The receptor comes from an adult in good health. The CDR3 DNA sequence: TGTGCCAGCAGCTTAACCGGGGATGAGCAGTTCTTC. Amino acid sequence: CASSLTGDEQFF.